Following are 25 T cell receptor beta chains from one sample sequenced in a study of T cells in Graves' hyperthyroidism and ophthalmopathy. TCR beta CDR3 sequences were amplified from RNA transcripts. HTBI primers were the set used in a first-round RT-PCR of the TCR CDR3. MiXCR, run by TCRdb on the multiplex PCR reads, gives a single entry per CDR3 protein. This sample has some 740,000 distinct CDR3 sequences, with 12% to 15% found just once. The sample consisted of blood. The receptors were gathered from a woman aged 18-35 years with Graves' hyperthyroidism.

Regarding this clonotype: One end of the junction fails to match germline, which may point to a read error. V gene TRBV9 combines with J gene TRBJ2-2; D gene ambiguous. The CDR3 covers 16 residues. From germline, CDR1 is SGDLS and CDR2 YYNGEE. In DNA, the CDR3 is TGTGCCAGCAGCACCGACTTGTGGGTGAACGCCGGGGAGCTGTTTTTT. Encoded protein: CASSTDLWVNAGELFF. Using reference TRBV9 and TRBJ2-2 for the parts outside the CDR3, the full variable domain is DSGVTQTPKHLITATGQRVTLRCSPRSGDLSVYWYQQSLDQGLQFLIQYYNGEERAKGNILERFSAQQFPDLHSELNLSSLELGDSALYFCASSTDLWVNAGELFFGEGSRLTVL.

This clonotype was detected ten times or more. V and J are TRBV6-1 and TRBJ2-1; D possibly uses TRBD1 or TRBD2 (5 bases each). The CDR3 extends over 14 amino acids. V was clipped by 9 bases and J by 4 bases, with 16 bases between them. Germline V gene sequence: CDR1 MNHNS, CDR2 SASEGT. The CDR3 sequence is CASAGTAVYNEQFF. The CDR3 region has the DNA TGTGCCAGTGCCGGGACCGCCGTTTACAATGAGCAGTTCTTC.

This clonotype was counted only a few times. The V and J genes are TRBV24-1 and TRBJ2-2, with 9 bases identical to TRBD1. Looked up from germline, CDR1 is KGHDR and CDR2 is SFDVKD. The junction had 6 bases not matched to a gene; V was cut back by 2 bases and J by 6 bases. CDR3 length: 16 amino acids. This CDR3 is CATSDYDRGRAGELFF. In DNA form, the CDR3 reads TGTGCCACCAGTGATTATGACAGGGGGAGAGCCGGGGAGCTGTTTTTT.

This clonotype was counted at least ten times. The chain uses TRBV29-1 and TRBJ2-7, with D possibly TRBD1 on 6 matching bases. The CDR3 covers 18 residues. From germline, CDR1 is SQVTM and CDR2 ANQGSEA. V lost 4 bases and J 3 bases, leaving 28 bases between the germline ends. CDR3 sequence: CSVATYGRGLILDYEQYF. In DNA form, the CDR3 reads TGCAGCGTTGCTACTTACGGCAGGGGTCTCATCCTGGACTACGAGCAGTACTTC.

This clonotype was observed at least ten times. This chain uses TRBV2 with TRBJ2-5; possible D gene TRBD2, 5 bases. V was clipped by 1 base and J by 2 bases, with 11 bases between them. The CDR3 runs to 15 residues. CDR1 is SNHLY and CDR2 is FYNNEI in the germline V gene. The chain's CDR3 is CASSEVGVGQETQYF. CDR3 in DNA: TGTGCCAGCAGTGAAGTGGGAGTGGGACAAGAGACCCAGTACTTC.

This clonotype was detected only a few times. The chain's CDR3 is CASSQGPAGRSSGNTIYF. The CDR3 DNA follows: TGTGCCAGCAGCCAAGGACCAGCAGGACGGAGCTCTGGAAACACCATATATTTT. This sequence joins TRBV14 and TRBJ1-3; D not certain. V shed 1 base and J shed 0 bases, with 16 bases lying between them. Germline V gene sequence: CDR1 SGHDN, CDR2 FVKESK. This CDR3 has 18 residues.

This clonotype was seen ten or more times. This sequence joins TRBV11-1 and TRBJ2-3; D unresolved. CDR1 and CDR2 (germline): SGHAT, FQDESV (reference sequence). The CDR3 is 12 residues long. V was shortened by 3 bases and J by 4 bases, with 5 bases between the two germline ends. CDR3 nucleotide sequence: TGTGCCAGCAGCTTCCATCCAGATACGCAGTATTTT. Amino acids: CASSFHPDTQYF.

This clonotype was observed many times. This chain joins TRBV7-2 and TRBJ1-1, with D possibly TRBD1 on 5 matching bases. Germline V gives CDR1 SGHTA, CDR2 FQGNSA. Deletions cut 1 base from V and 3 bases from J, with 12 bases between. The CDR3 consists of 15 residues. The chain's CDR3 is CASSLEAGPDTEAFF. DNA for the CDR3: TGTGCCAGCAGCTTAGAGGCAGGGCCGGACACTGAAGCTTTCTTT.

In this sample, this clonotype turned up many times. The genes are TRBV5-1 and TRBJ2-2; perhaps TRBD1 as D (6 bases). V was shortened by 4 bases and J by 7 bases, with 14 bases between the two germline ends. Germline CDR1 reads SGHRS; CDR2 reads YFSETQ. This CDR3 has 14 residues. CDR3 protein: CASSQGQNGGELFF. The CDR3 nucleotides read TGCGCCAGCAGCCAGGGACAAAACGGCGGGGAGCTGTTTTTT.

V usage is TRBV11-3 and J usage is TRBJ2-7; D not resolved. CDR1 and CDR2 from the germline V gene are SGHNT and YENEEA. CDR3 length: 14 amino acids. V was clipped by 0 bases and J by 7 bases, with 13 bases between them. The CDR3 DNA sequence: TGTGCCAGCAGCTTAGATCCTAAGAGTCGAGAGCAGTACTTC. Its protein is CASSLDPKSREQYF.

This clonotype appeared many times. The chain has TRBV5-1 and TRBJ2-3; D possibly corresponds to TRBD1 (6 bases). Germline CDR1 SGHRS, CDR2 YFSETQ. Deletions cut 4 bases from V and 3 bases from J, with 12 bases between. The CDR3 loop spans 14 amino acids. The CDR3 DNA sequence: TGCGCCAGCAGCACCCAGGGGATGACAGATACGCAGTATTTT. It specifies CASSTQGMTDTQYF.

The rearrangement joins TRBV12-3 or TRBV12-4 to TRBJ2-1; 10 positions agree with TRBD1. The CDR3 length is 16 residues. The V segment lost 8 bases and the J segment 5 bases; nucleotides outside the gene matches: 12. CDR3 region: CASRGDRGKIDNEQFF. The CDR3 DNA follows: TGTGCCAGCCGGGGGGACAGGGGTAAAATCGACAATGAGCAGTTCTTC.

The CDR3 loop is CATSRALAGGETQYF. Written as DNA, the CDR3 is TGTGCCACCAGCAGAGCCCTGGCAGGAGGAGAGACCCAGTACTTC. The J gene is TRBJ2-5, the V gene TRBV15; D might be TRBD2 (5 bases). CDR1 is LNHNV and CDR2 is YYDKDF in the germline V gene (reference sequence). Trimming removed 1 base at V and 4 bases at J, with 13 bases between. CDR3 size: 15 residues.

In DNA form, the CDR3 reads TGTGCCATCAGCGGAGGGGACTCACCCCTCCACTTT. It specifies CAISGGDSPLHF. The V gene is TRBV10-3, the J gene TRBJ1-6; D is possibly TRBD1 (5 bases). The CDR3 has 12 residues. Germline V gives CDR1 ENHRY, CDR2 SYGVKD. V was cut by 6 bases and J by 10 bases, with 10 bases left in between.

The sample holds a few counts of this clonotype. CDR3 sequence (DNA): TGTGCCTGGAGTGGGCCGGGAGCAATGACCTACAATGAGCAGTTCTTC. Protein product: CAWSGPGAMTYNEQFF. The chain combines TRBV30 with TRBJ2-1, with TRBD2 as a possible D gene (6 bases). V shed 1 base and J shed 2 bases, with 15 bases lying between them. Germline assignment: CDR1 GTSNPN and CDR2 SVGIG (reference sequence). CDR3 length equals 16 residues.

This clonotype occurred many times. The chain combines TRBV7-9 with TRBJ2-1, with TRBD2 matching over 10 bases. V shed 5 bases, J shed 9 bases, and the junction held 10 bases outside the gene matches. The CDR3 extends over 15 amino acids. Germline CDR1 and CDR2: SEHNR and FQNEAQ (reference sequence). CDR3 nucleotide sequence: TGTGCCAGCAGCGGAACTAGCGGGACCCCCCCTGAGCAGTTCTTC. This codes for CASSGTSGTPPEQFF.

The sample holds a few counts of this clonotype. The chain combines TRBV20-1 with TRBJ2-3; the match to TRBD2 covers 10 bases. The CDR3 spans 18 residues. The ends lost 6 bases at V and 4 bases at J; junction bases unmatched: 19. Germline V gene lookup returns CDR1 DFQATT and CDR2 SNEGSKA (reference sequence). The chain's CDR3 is CSAQPSGRGGWFPDTQYF. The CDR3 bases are TGCAGTGCCCAACCCAGCGGGAGGGGGGGATGGTTCCCAGATACGCAGTATTTT.

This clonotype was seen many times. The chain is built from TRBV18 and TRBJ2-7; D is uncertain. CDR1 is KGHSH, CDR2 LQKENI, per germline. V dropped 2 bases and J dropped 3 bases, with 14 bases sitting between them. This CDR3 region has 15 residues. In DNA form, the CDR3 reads TGTGCCAGCTCACCAGGCGCCGGCGGTCACTACGAGCAGTACTTC. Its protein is CASSPGAGGHYEQYF.

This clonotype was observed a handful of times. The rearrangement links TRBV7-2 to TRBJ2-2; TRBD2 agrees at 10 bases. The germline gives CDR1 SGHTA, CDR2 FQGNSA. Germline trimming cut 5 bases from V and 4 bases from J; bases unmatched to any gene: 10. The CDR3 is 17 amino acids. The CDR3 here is CASSPLASGSSTGELFF. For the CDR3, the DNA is TGTGCCAGCAGCCCATTGGCTAGCGGGAGCAGCACCGGGGAGCTGTTTTTT.

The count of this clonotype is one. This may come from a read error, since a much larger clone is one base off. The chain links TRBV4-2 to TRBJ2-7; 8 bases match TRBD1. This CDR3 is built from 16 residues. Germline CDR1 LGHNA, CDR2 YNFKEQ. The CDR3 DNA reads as TGTGCCAGCAGCCAAGGGGACAGGCGAACCTCCTACGAGCAGTGCTTC. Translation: CASSQGDRRTSYEQCF.

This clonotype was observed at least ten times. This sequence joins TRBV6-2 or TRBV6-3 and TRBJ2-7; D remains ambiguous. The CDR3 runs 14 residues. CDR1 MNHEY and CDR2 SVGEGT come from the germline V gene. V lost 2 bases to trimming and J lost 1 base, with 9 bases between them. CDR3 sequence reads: CASSYGRTSYEQYF. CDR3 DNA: TGTGCCAGCAGTTACGGACGGACGTCCTACGAGCAGTACTTC.

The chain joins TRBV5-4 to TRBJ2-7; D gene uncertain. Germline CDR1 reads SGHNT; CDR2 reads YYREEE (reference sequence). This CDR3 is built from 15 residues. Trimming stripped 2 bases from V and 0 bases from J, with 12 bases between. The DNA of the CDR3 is TGTGCCAGCAGCTTAACCAAAGGAAGCTCCTACGAGCAGTACTTC. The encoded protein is CASSLTKGSSYEQYF. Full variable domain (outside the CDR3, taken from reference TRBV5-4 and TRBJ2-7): ETGVTQSPTHLIKTRGQQVTLRCSSQSGHNTVSWYQQALGQGPQFIFQYYREEENGRGNFPPRFSGLQFPNYSSELNVNALELDDSALYLCASSLTKGSSYEQYFGPGTRLTVT.

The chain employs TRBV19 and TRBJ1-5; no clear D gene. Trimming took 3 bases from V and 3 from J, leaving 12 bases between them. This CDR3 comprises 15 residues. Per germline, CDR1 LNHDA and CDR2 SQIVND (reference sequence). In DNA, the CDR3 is TGTGCCAGTAGTATCACGGGTGGGGTCAATCAGCCCCAGCATTTT. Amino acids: CASSITGGVNQPQHF.

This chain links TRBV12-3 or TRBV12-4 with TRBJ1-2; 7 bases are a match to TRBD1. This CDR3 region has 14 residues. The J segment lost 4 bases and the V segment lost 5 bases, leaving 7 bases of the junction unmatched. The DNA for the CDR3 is TGTGCCAGCAGTGAACACAGGGGACTCTATGGCTACACCTTC. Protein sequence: CASSEHRGLYGYTF.

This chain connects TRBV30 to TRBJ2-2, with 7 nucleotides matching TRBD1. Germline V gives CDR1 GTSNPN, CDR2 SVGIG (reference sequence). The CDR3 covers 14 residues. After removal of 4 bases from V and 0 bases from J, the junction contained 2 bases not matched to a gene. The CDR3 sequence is CAWTTGANTGELFF. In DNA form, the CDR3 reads TGTGCCTGGACCACAGGGGCGAACACCGGGGAGCTGTTTTTT. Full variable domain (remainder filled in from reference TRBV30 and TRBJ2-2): SQTIHQWPATLVQPVGSPLSLECTVEGTSNPNLYWYRQAAGRGLQLLFYSVGIGQISSEVPQNLSASRPQDRQFILSSKKLLLSDSGFYLCAWTTGANTGELFFGEGSRLTVL.